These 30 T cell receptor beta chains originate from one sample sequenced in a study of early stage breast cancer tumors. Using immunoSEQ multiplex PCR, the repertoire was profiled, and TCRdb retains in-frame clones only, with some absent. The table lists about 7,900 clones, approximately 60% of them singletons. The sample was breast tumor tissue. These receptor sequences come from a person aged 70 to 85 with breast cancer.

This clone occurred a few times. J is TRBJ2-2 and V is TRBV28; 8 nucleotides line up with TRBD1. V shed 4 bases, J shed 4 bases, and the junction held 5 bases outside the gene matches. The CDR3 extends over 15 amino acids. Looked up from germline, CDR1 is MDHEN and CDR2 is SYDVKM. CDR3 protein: CASSSQGAVTGELFF. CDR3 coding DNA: TGTGCCAGCAGTTCTCAGGGGGCCGTCACCGGGGAGCTGTTTTTT.

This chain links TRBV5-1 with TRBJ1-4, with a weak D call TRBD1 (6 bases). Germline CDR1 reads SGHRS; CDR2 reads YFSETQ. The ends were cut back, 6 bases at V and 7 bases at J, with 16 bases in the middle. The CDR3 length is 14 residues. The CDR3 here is CASKARDKGEKLFF. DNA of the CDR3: TGCGCCAGCAAAGCCCGGGACAAGGGTGAAAAACTGTTTTTT.

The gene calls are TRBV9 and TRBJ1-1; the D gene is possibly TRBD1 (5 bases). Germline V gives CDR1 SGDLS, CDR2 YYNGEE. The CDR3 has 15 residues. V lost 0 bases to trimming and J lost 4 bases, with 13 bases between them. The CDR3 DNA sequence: TGTGCCAGCAGCGTAGCAGCAGGGATGGGCACTGAAGCTTTCTTT. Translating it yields CASSVAAGMGTEAFF.

CDR3 sequence (DNA): TGTGCCAGCATGGGACAGCGGACTTACGGGGAGCTGTTTTTT. Amino acids: CASMGQRTYGELFF. The rearrangement joins TRBV2 to TRBJ2-2; 7 nucleotides match TRBD1. The V gene's germline CDR1 is SNHLY and CDR2 FYNNEI. The V segment lost 7 bases and the J segment 7 bases; nucleotides outside the gene matches: 9. The CDR3 runs 14 residues.

The CDR3 sequence: CASSFGLAGIETQYF. The CDR3 nucleotides read TGTGCCAGCAGCTTCGGACTAGCGGGGATCGAGACCCAGTACTTC. The chain employs TRBV5-4 and TRBJ2-5, with 12 bases aligning to TRBD2. The CDR3 spans 15 residues. V was clipped by 2 bases and J by 5 bases; unmatched bases: 4. The V gene's germline CDR1 is SGHNT and CDR2 YYREEE (reference sequence).

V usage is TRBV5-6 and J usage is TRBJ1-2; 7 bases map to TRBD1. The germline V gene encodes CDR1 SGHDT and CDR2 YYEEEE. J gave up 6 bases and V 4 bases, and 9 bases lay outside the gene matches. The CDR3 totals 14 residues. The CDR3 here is CASSPDRSGHGYTF. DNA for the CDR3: TGTGCCAGCAGCCCGGACAGGTCGGGGCATGGCTACACCTTC.

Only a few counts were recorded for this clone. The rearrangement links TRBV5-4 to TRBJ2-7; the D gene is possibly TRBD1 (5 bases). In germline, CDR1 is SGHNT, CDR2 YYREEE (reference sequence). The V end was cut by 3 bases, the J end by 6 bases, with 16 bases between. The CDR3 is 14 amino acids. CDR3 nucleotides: TGTGCCAGCAGCTGGGGCAGGTCCCCCGTCGAGCAGTACTTC. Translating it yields CASSWGRSPVEQYF.

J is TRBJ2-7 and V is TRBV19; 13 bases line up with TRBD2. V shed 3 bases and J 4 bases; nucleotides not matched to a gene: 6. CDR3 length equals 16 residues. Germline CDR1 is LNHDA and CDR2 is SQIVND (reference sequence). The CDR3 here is CASSISTSGGAYEQYF. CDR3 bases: TGTGCCAGTAGTATCTCTACTAGCGGGGGGGCTTACGAGCAGTACTTC.

The CDR3 reads CASFKGAGELFF. DNA for the CDR3: TGCGCCAGCTTTAAGGGGGCCGGGGAGCTGTTTTTT. V and J are TRBV5-1 and TRBJ2-2; tentative D call: TRBD1 (6 bases). Germline assignment: CDR1 SGHRS and CDR2 YFSETQ. The CDR3 extends over 12 amino acids. V lost 7 bases and J lost 6, with 10 bases in between.

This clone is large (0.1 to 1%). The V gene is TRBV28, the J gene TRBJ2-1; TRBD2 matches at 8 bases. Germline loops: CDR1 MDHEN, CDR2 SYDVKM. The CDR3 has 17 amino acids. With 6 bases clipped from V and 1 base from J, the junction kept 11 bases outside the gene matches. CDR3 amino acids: CASSSPHGGGSYNEQFF. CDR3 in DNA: TGTGCCAGCAGCTCACCCCACGGGGGGGGATCCTACAATGAGCAGTTCTTC.

CDR3 sequence reads: CASSWPGALETQYF. The CDR3 DNA is TGTGCCAGCAGCTGGCCCGGAGCACTGGAGACCCAGTACTTC. V and J are TRBV7-9 and TRBJ2-5; D is uncertain. Germline V gene sequence: CDR1 SEHNR, CDR2 FQNEAQ (reference sequence). This CDR3 has 14 amino acids. V lost 4 bases and J lost 5, with 14 bases in between.

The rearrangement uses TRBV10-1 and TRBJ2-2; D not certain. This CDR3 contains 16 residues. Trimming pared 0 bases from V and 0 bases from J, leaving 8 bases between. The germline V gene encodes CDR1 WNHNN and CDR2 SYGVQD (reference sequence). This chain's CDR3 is CASSESKHPNTGELFF. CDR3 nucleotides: TGCGCCAGCAGTGAGTCGAAACACCCGAACACCGGGGAGCTGTTTTTT.

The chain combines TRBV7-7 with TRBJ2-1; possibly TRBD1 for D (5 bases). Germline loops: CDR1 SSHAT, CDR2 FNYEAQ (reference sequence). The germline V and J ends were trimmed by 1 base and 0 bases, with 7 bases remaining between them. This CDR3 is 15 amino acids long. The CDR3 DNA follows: TGTGCCAGCAGCTTAGACAGGAGCTCCTACAATGAGCAGTTCTTC. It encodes CASSLDRSSYNEQFF. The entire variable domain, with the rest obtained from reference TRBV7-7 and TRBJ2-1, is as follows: GAGVSQSPRYKVTKRGQDVTLRCDPISSHATLYWYQQALGQGPEFLTYFNYEAQPDKSGLPSDRFSAERPEGSISTLTIQRTEQRDSAMYRCASSLDRSSYNEQFFGPGTRLTVL.

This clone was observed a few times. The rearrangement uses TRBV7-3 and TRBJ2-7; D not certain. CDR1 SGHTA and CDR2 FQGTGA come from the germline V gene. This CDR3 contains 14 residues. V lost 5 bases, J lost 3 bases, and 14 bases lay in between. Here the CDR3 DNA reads TGTGCCAGCAGCCTGCCTGGGCCACACTACGAGCAGTACTTC. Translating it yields CASSLPGPHYEQYF.

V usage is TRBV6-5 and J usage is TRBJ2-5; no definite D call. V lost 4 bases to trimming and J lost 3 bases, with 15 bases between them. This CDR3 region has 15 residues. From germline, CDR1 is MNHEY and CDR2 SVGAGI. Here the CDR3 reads CASSSPRSGEETQYF. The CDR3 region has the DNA TGTGCCAGCAGTTCCCCTCGGTCCGGAGAAGAGACCCAGTACTTC.

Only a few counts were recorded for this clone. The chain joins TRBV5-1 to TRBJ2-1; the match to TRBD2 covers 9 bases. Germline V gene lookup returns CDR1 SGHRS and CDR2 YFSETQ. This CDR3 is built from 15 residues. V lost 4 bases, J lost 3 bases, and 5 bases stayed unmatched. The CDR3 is CASSLQRGDYNEQFF. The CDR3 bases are TGCGCCAGCAGCCTTCAGCGGGGGGACTACAATGAGCAGTTCTTC.

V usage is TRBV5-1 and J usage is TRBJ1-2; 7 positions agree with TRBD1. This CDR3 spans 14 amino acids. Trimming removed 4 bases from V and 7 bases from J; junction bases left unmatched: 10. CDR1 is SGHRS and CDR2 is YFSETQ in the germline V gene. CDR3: CASSEGALGTGYTF. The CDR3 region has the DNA TGCGCCAGCAGCGAGGGGGCGCTTGGGACTGGCTACACCTTC.

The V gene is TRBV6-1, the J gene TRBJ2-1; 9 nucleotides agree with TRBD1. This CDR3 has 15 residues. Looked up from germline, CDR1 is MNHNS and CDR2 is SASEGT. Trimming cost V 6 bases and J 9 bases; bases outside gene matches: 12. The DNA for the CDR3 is TGTGCCAGCAGAGAGGGGACAGGGCCGTTGGGTGAGCAGTTCTTC. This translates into CASREGTGPLGEQFF.

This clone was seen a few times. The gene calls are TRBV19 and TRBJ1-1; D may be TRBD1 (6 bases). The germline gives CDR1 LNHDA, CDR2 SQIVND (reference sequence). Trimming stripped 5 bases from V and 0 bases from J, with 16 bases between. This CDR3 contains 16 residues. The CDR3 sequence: CASSPPKGVMNTEAFF. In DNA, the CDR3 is TGTGCCAGTAGTCCCCCGAAGGGGGTAATGAACACTGAAGCTTTCTTT.

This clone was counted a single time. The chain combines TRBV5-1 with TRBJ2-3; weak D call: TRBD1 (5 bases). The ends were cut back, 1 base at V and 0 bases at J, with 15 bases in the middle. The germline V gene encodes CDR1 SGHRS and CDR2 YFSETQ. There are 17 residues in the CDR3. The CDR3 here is CASSLWPRSGSTDTQYF. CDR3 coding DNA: TGCGCCAGCAGCTTGTGGCCTAGGTCAGGGAGCACAGATACGCAGTATTTT.

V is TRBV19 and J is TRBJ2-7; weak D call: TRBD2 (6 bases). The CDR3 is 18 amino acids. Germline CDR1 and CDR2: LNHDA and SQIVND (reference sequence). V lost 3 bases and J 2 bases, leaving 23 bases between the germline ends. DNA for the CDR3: TGTGCCAGTAGTATTGCGGGGAGAACAGGCGGTGCCACCTACGAGCAGTACTTC. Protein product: CASSIAGRTGGATYEQYF.

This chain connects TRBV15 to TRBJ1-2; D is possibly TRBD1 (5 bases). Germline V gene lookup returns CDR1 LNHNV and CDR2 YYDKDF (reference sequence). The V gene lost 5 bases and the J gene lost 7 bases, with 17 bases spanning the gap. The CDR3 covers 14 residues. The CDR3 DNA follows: TGTGCCACCAGCCCGGGAAGCGGGGCGATTGGCTACACCTTC. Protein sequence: CATSPGSGAIGYTF.

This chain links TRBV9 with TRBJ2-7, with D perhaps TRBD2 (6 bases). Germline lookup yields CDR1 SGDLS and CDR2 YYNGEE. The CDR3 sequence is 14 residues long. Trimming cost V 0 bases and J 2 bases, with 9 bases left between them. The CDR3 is CASSVAEGTYEQYF. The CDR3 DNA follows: TGTGCCAGCAGCGTAGCGGAGGGGACCTACGAGCAGTACTTC. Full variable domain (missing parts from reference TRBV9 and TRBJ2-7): DSGVTQTPKHLITATGQRVTLRCSPRSGDLSVYWYQQSLDQGLQFLIQYYNGEERAKGNILERFSAQQFPDLHSELNLSSLELGDSALYFCASSVAEGTYEQYFGPGTRLTVT.

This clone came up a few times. This CDR3 is CATYSGGENEQFF. CDR3 nucleotide sequence: TGTGCCACTTATAGCGGGGGGGAAAATGAGCAGTTCTTC. The chain uses TRBV10-3 and TRBJ2-1; 11 bases match TRBD2. The germline V gene encodes CDR1 ENHRY and CDR2 SYGVKD. This CDR3 has 13 residues. The ends lost 10 bases at V and 7 bases at J; junction bases unmatched: 6.

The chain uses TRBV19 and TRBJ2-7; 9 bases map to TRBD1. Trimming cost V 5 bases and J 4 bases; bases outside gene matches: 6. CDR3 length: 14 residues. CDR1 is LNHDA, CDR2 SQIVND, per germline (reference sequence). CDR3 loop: CASSRGTGWYEQYF. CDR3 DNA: TGTGCCAGTAGTCGTGGGACAGGGTGGTACGAGCAGTACTTC.

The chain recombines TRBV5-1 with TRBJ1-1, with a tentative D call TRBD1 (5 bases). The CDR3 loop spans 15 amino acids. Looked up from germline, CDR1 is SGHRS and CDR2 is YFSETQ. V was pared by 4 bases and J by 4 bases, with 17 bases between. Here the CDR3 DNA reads TGCGCCAGCAGCCCCATGGGAATAGGGGCCACTGAAGCTTTCTTT. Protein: CASSPMGIGATEAFF.

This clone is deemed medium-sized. The CDR3: CAWSRQSTEAFF. In DNA, the CDR3 is TGTGCCTGGAGTCGACAAAGCACTGAAGCTTTCTTT. The V call is TRBV30, the J call TRBJ1-1; D gene uncertain. V lost 2 bases and J 4 bases, leaving 8 bases between the germline ends. The CDR3 covers 12 residues. Looked up from germline, CDR1 is GTSNPN and CDR2 is SVGIG (reference sequence).

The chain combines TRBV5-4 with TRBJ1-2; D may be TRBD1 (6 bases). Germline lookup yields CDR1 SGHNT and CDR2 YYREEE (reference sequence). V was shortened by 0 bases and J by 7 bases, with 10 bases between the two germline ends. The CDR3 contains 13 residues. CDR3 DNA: TGTGCCAGCAGCTTGGCAGGGGTAGGTGGCTACACCTTC. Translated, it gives CASSLAGVGGYTF.

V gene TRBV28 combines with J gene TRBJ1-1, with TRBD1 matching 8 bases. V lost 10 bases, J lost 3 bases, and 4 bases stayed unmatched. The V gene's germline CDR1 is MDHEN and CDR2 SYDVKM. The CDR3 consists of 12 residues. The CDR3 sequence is CATQGGYTEAFF. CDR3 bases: TGTGCCACACAGGGGGGATACACTGAAGCTTTCTTT.

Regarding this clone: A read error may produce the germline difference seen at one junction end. CDR3 coding DNA: TGTGCCAGCAGCTTGGAGGGGCCCACCTACGAGCAGTACTTC. Protein sequence: CASSLEGPTYEQYF. V usage is TRBV5-3 and J usage is TRBJ2-7; TRBD2 might be the D (6 bases). TRBV5-3 is reported as an ORF; its role is uncertain. The CDR3 loop spans 14 amino acids.